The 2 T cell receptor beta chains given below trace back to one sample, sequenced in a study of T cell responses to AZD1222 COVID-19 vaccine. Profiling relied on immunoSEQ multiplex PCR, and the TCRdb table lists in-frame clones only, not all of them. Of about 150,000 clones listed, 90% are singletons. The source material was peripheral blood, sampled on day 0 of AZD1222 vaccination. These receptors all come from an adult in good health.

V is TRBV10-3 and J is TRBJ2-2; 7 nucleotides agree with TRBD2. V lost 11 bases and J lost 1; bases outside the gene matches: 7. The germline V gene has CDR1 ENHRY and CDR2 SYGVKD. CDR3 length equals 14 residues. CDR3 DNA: TGTGCCCTCCGCCCGGGGGGGAACACCGGGGAGCTGTTTTTT. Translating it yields CALRPGGNTGELFF.

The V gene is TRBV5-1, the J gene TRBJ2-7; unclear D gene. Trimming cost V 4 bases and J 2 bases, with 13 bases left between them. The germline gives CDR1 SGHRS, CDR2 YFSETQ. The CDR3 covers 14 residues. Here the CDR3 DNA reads TGCGCCAGCAGCCCCGGTCCAGACGCCTACGAGCAGTACTTC. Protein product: CASSPGPDAYEQYF.